This T cell receptor beta chain originates from a study of T cells in Graves' hyperthyroidism and ophthalmopathy. The ends lost 3 bases at V and 4 bases at J; junction bases unmatched: 10. Germline V CDR1 and CDR2: SGHTA, FQGNSA. This CDR3 is 17 amino acids long. In its sample, this clonotype was seen many times. TCR beta CDR3 sequences were amplified from RNA transcripts. First-round RT-PCR of the TCR CDR3 relied on the HTBI primer set. Each CDR3 protein gets one entry after TCRdb re-called the multiplex PCR reads with MiXCR. The sample contains 500,000 to 750,000 distinct CDR3 sequences, around a sixth of which appear only once.

This chain joins TRBV7-2 and TRBJ2-1, with 9 positions matching TRBD2. This receptor was obtained from a woman younger than 45 with Graves' hyperthyroidism. What was sequenced was blood. This CDR3 reads CASSFRPTSGYYNEQFF. CDR3 sequence (DNA): TGTGCCAGCAGCTTTAGGCCGACTAGCGGATATTACAATGAGCAGTTCTTC.